This TCR beta chain is from a study of T cell repertoires in cytomegalovirus infection. TCRdb re-derived calls from the reads in MiXCR, one entry per CDR3 protein. The sample lists approximately 910,000 distinct CDR3 sequences; less than 40% were seen once. Trimming removed 3 bases from V and 5 bases from J, with 13 bases in between. The germline gives CDR1 SEHNR, CDR2 FQNEAQ (reference sequence). The CDR3 contains 14 residues. Broader study findings: The ex vivo response showed dominance by HLA-C-restricted CMV-specific TCR beta clonotypes. Individuals carrying CMV plus the relevant HLA were identified by cumulative frequency of public TCR beta families.

This clonotype came up a few times. The antigen is not known. The V gene is TRBV7-9, the J gene TRBJ1-2, with a weak D call TRBD1 (6 bases). The TCR originated in a human donor in good health (CMV status not recorded). Some clones in this sample may be carry-over from other donors' samples. The sequencing used cultured CD8+ T cells from PBMCs, collected from culture after CMV antigen stimulation. CDR3 nucleotide sequence: TGTGCCAGCAGCTTCAGGGGCCGCAATTATGGCTACACCTTC. This sequence encodes CASSFRGRNYGYTF.